This T cell receptor beta chain originates from a study of Ad26.COV2.S vaccination and SARS-CoV-2 variants. Treatment described: 15 to 20 received Ad26.COV2.S at low or high dose, single or two shots; about five received placebo; per-sample allocation not given. Sampling happened 63 days after the first vaccine or placebo injection. Produced via immunoSEQ multiplex PCR; TCRdb's table is partial and in-frame only. The data contain hundreds of thousands of clones, around 90% of them seen just once; the ten biggest clones take up 12%. V lost 5 bases to trimming and J lost 8 bases, with 21 bases between them. The length of the CDR3 is 16 residues. Germline values: CDR1 KGHSH, CDR2 LQKENI.

The sequencing used peripheral blood, collected in a trial of Ad26.COV2.S vaccine versus placebo. The sequence was obtained from a person aged 18-65 years who received the Ad26.COV2.S COVID-19 vaccine or a placebo. The rearrangement uses TRBV18 and TRBJ1-4; D perhaps matches TRBD1 (6 bases). CDR3 amino acids: CASSSLSTGGGEKLFF. Here the CDR3 DNA reads TGTGCCAGCTCATCCTTGTCGACAGGCGGTGGGGAAAAACTGTTTTTT.